The text below deals with one TCR beta chain. The data are from a study of blood T cell repertoires in COVID-19. For the study at large: Samples representing acute and convalescent COVID-19 were sourced from the United States, Italy and Spain. PBMCs, B-cell-depleted T cells, or T cells were the source of the cDNA or gDNA that made up the material.

Germline V gene sequence: CDR1 MNHEY, CDR2 SMNVEV (reference sequence). The trim removed 6 bases at V and 4 bases at J, leaving 3 bases unmatched. This CDR3 contains 13 residues. Authors' methods: Reference gene primer amplification gave nucleated cell count estimates. Measured with immunoSEQ multiplex PCR; TCRdb has only the in-frame clones, and not every one. The DNA was the basis for D and trimming; V, J and clone size are from that table. The sample shows some 33,000 clones, 80% to 95% of them seen only once. The TCR sequence derives from a man aged 70 or older with active or convalescent COVID-19. Material: peripheral blood. The V call is TRBV27, the J call TRBJ1-3; 7 bases line up with TRBD1. The CDR3 bases are TGTGCCAGCAGGCGGACAGGCGGAAACACCATATATTTT. This encodes CASRRTGGNTIYF.